The present T cell receptor beta chain was sequenced within a study of human T cells and chemical hapten exposure. Study-level background: Slight volume differences across pooled libraries mainly accounted for varying per-sample TCR yields.

Attachment of unique molecular identifiers to individual cDNA molecules was performed in the library. Methods used by the authors: Counts of TCRs in each sample centred on a median of around 96,000 and extended from around 25,000 to 690,000. TCRdb called the RACE reads again in MiXCR, with one record for every CDR3 protein. These V and J calls are TCRdb output, not the study's own analysis. The table includes roughly 100,000 distinct CDR3 sequences, about 8.7% detected once. The sample's time point: healthy volunteer bleed at 2 weeks. It was from unfractionated whole blood that total RNA was extracted. The CDR3 totals 17 residues. V lost 3 bases, J lost 4 bases, and 11 bases stayed unmatched. Germline CDR1 and CDR2: KGHDR and SFDVKD. With respect to this clonotype: Its target is unknown.

Findings and limits, study-wide: DPC sensitization did not alter TCRs above 1 in 1000 frequency.

Sequences were obtained from whole blood. The clonotype originates from a female donor in good health. Some clones in this sample may be carry-over from other donors' samples. The chain links TRBV24-1 to TRBJ2-5; 9 positions match TRBD1. The CDR3 coding sequence is TGTGCCACCAGTGATCCAGGAAGGGACAGGGTGGGAGAGACCCAGTACTTC. Protein sequence: CATSDPGRDRVGETQYF.